This TCR beta chain was sequenced during a study of shared clonotypes between healthy human individuals. The naive CD8 fraction comprised CD45RO-negative cells positively selected for CCR7 and excluded terminally differentiated effector memory CD45RA+ cells. Produced via immunoSEQ multiplex PCR; TCRdb's table is partial and in-frame only. Among around 1,900,000 clones, 85% to 95% were seen once, and the ten largest hold around 1.8%. Deletions cut 0 bases from V and 3 bases from J, with 12 bases between. Per germline, CDR1 MGHRA and CDR2 YSYEKL. The CDR3 has 15 residues. This clonotype originated in a young man in good health. Some clones in this sample may be carry-over from other donors' samples. The V gene is TRBV4-1, the J gene TRBJ2-7; a possible D gene is TRBD2 (6 bases). Sequenced input: naive CD8+ T cells from PBMCs. The CDR3 loop is CASSQDRGKVYEQYF. DNA for the CDR3: TGCGCCAGCAGCCAAGATCGCGGGAAGGTCTACGAGCAGTACTTC.